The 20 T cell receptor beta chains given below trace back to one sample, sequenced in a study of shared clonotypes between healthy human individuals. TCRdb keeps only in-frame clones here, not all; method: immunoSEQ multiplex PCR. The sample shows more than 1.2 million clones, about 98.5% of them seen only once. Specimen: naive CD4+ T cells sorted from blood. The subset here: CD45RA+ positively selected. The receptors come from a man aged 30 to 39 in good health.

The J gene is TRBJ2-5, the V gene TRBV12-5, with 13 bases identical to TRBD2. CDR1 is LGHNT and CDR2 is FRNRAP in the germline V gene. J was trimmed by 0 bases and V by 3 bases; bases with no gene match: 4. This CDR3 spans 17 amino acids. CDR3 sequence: CASGLGGLAGNQETQYF. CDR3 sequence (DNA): TGTGCTAGTGGTTTAGGGGGACTAGCGGGGAACCAAGAGACCCAGTACTTC.

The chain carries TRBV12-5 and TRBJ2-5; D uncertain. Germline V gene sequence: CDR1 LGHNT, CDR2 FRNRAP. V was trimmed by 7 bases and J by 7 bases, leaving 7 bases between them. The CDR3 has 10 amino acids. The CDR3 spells CASDVGTQYF. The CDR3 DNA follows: TGTGCTAGTGATGTTGGGACCCAGTACTTC.

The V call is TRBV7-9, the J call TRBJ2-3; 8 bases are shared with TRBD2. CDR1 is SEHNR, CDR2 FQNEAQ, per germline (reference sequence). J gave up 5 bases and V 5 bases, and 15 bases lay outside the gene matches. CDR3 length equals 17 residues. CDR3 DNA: TGTGCCAGCAGCAACCCACCGAGCCGGGGGGGAGAAGATACGCAGTATTTT. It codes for CASSNPPSRGGEDTQYF.

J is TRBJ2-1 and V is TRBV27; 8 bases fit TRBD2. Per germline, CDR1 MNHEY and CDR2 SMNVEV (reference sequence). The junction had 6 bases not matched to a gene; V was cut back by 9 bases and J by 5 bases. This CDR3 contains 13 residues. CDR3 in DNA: TGTGCCAGTTGGACTAGCCTCCACAATGAGCAGTTCTTC. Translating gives CASWTSLHNEQFF.

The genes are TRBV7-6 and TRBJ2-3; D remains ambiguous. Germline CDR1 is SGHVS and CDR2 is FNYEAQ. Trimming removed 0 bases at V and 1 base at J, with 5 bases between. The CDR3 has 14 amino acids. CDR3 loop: CASSLADGTDTQYF. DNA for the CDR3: TGTGCCAGCAGCTTAGCGGATGGCACAGATACGCAGTATTTT.

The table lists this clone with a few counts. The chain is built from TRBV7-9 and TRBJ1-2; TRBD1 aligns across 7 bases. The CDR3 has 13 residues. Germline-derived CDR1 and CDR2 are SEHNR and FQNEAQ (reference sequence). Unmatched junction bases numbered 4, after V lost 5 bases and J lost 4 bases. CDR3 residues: CASSDGTAYGYTF. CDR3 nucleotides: TGTGCCAGCAGCGACGGGACAGCCTATGGCTACACCTTC.

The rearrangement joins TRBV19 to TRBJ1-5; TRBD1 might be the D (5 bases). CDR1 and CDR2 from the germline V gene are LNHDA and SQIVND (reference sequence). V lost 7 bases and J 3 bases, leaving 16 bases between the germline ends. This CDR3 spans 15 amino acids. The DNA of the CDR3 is TGTGCCAGTATTGAGGGAGGGACGGTCAATCAGCCCCAGCATTTT. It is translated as CASIEGGTVNQPQHF.

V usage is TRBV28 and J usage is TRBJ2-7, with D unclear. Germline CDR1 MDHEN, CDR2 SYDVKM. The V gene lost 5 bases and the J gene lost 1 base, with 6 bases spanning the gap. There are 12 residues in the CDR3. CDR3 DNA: TGTGCCAGCAGTACGCAATCCTACGAGCAGTACTTC. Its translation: CASSTQSYEQYF.

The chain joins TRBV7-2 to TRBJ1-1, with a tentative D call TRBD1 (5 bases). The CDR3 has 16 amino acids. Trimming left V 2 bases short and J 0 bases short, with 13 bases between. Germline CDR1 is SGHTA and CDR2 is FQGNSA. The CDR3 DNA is TGTGCCAGCAGCTTACGAGCAGGGCGTTTGAACACTGAAGCTTTCTTT. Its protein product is CASSLRAGRLNTEAFF.

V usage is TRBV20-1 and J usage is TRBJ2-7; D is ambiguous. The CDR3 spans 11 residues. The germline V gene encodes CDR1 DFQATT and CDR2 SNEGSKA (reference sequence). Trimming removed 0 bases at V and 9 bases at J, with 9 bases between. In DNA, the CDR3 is TGCAGTGCTAGAGAGGTAGTTGTGCAGTACTTC. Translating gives CSAREVVVQYF.

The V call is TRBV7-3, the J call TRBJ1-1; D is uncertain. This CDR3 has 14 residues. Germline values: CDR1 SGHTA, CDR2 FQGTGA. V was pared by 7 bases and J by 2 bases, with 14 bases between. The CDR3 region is CASKTSGSNTEAFF. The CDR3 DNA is TGTGCCAGCAAAACTTCGGGTTCAAACACTGAAGCTTTCTTT.

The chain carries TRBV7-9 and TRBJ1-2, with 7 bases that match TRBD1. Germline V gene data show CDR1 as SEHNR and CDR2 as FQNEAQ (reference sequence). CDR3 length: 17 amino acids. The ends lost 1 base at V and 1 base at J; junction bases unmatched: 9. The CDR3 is CASSLDATGRVNYGYTF. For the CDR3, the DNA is TGTGCCAGCAGCTTAGATGCGACAGGGCGCGTTAACTATGGCTACACCTTC. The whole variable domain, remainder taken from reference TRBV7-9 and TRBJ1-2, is DTGVSQNPRHKITKRGQNVTFRCDPISEHNRLYWYRQTLGQGPEFLTYFQNEAQLEKSRLLSDRFSAERPKGSFSTLEIQRTEQGDSAMYLCASSLDATGRVNYGYTFGSGTRLTVV.

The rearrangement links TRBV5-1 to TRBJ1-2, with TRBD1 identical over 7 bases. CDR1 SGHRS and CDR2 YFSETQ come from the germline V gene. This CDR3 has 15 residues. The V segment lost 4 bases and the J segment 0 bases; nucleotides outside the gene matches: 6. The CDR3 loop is CASSATGVSNYGYTF. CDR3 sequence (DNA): TGCGCCAGCAGCGCCACAGGGGTCTCTAACTATGGCTACACCTTC.

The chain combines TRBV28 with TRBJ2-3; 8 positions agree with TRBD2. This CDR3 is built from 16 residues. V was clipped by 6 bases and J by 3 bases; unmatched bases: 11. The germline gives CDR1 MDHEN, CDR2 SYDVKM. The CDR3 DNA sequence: TGTGCCAGCAGCCTCTTGAGAGGCGGGAGGACAGATACGCAGTATTTT. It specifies CASSLLRGGRTDTQYF.

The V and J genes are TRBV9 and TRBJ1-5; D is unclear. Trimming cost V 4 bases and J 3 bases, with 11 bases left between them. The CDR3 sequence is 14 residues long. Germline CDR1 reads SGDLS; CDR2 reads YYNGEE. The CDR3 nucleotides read TGTGCCAGCAGCCCGGACGGAAACAATCAGCCCCAGCATTTT. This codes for CASSPDGNNQPQHF.

The CDR3 sequence: CASSVTGQVKVEQYF. The CDR3 DNA reads as TGTGCCAGCAGCGTCACGGGACAGGTTAAGGTAGAGCAGTACTTC. The chain combines TRBV7-9 with TRBJ2-7; 8 nucleotides agree with TRBD1. The CDR3 has 15 residues. From germline, CDR1 is SEHNR and CDR2 FQNEAQ (reference sequence). V trimming: 5 bases; J trimming: 7 bases; junction bases outside the gene matches: 13.

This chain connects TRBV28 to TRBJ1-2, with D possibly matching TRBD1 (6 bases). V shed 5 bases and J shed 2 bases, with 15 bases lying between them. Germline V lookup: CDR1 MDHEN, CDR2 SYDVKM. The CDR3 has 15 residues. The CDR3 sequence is CASSQASGANYGYTF. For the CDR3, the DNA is TGTGCCAGCAGTCAAGCCTCGGGGGCAAACTATGGCTACACCTTC.

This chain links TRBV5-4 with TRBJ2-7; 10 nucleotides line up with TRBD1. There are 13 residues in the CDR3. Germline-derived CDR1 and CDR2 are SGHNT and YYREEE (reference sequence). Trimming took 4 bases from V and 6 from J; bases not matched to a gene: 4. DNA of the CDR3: TGTGCCAGCAGCCTTTGGACAGGGGGCGAGCAGTACTTC. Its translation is CASSLWTGGEQYF.

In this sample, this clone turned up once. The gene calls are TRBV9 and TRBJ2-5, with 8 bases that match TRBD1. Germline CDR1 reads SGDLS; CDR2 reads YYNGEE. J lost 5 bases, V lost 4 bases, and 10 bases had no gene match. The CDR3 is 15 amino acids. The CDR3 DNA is TGTGCCAGCAGCTTTCGACAGGGGTTGTCGGAGACCCAGTACTTC. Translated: CASSFRQGLSETQYF.

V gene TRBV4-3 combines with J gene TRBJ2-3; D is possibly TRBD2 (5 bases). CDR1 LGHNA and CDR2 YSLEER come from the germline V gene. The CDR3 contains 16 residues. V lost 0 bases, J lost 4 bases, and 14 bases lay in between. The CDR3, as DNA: TGCGCCAGCAGCCAAGAGGGTGCGGGTCTGGCAGATACGCAGTATTTT. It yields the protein CASSQEGAGLADTQYF.